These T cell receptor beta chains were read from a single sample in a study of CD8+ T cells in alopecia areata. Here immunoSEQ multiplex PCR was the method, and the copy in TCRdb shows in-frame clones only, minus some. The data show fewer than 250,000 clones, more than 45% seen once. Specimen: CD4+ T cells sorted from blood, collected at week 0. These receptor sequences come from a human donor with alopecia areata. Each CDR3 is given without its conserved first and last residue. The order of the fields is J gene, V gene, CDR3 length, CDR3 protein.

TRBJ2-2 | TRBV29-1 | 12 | SAQITGVTGELF
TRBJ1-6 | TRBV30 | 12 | AWSGEGVGSPLH
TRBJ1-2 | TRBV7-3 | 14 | ASSLTHGQTPYGYT
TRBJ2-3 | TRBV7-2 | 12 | ATTGLSSTDTQY
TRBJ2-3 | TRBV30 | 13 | AWRPGSTRLDTQY
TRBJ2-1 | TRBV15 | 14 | ATSRGTGVGYNEQF
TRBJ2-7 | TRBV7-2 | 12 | ASSLGVRDYEQY
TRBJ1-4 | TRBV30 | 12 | AWSRTAGNEKLF
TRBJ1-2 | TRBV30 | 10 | AWSRQAYGYT
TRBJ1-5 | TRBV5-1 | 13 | ASSLGTGHTQPQH
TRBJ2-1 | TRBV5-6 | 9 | ASSFFNEQF
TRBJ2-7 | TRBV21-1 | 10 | ASSKETYEQY
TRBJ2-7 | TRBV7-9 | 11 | ASSPNDRGKQY
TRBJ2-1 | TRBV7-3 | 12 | ASSLRAGEAEQF
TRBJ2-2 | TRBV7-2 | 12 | ASSLIAFGGELF
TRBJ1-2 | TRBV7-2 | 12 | ASSPRVINYGYT
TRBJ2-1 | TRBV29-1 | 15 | SVGQPPGGHSYNEQF
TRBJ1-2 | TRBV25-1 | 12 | ASSEGPRNYGYT
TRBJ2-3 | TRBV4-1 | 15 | ASSQEMAGQSTDTQY
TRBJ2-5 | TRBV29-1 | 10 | SVEYQQETQY
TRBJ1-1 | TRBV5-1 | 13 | ASRPGTAGNTEAF
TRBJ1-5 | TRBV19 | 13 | ASGPGTGNNQPQH
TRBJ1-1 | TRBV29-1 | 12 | SGLTGRLNTEAF
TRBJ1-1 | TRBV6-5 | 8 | ASSRSEAF
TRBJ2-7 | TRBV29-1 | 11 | SVGTLNSYEQY
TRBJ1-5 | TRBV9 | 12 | ASSVDLDDQPQH
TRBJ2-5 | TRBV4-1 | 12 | ASSPTTVQETQY
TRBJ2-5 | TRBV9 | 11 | ASSVSVGETQY
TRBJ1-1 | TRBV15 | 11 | ATRGREGAEAF
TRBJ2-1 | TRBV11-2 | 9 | ASSLTHEQF
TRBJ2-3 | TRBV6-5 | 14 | ASSYGAGAFSDTQY
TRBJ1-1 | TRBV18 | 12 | ASSPTAGNTEAF
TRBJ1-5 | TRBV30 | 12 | AWGAGGFNQPQH
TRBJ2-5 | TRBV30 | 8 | AWSQETQY
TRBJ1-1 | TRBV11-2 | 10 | ASSLAGGKAF
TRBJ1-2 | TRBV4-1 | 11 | ASSQPLSYGYT
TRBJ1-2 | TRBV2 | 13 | ASTPRGTGVYGYT
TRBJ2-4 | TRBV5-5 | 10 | ASSLEVNIQY
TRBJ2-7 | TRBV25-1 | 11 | ASSGTGSYEQY
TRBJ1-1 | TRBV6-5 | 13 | ASSYSYGANTEAF
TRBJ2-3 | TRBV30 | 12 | AWSGVSGTDTQY
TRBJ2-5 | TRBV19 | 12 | ASSIGTAQETQY
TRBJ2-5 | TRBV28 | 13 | ASSFPGLASETQY